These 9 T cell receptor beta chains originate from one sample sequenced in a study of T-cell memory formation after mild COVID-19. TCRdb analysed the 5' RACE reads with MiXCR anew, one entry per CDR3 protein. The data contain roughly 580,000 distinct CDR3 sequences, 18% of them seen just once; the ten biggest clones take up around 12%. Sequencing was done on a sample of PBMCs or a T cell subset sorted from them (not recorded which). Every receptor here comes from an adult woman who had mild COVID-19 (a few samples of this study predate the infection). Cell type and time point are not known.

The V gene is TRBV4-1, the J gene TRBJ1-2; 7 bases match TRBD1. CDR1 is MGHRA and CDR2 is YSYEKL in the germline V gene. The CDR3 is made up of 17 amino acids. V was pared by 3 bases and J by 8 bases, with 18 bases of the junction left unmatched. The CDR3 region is CASSQERTGVTFGGYTF. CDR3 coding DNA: TGCGCCAGCAGCCAGGAACGCACAGGGGTAACTTTCGGGGGCTACACCTTC.

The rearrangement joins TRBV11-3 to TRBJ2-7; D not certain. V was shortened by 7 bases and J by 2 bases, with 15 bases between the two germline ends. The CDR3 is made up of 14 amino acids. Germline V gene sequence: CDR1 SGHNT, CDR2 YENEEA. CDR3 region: CASTPRTVPYEQYF. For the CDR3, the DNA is TGTGCCAGCACCCCCCGGACGGTACCCTACGAGCAGTACTTC.

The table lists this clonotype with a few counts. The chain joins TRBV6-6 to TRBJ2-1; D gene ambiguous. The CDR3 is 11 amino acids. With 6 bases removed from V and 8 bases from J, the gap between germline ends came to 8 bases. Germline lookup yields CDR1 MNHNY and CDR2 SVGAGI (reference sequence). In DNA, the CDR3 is TGTGCCAGCAGCCTCCCCCATGAGCAGTTCTTC. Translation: CASSLPHEQFF.

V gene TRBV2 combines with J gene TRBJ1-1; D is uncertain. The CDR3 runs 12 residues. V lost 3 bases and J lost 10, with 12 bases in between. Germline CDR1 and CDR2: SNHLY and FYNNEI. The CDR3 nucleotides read TGTGCCAGCAGTGATGGAAAGTATCGAGCTTTCTTT. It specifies CASSDGKYRAFF. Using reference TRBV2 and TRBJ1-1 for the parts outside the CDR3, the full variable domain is EPEVTQTPSHQVTQMGQEVILRCVPISNHLYFYWYRQILGQKVEFLVSFYNNEISEKSEIFDDQFSVERPDGSNFTLKIRSTKLEDSAMYFCASSDGKYRAFFGQGTRLTVV.

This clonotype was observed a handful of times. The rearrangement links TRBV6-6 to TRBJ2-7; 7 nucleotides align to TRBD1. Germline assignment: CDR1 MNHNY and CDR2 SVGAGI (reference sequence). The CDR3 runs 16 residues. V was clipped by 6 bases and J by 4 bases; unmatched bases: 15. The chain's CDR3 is CASSSGPTTGWYEQYF. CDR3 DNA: TGTGCCAGCAGCTCCGGCCCAACGACAGGGTGGTACGAGCAGTACTTC.

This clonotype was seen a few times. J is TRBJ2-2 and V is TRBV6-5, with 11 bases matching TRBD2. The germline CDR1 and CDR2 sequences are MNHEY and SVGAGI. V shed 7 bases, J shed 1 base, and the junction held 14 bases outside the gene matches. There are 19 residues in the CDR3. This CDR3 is CASTSRTLLAGGNTGELFF. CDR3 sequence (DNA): TGTGCCAGCACCTCCCGGACCCTCCTAGCGGGGGGGAACACCGGGGAGCTGTTTTTT.

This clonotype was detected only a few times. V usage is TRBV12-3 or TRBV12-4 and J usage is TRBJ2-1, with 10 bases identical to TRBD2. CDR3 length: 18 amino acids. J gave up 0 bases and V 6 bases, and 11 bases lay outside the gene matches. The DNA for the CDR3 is TGTGCCAGCAGCTTTCACGGACTAGCGGCCTTCTCCTACAATGAGCAGTTCTTC. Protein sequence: CASSFHGLAAFSYNEQFF.

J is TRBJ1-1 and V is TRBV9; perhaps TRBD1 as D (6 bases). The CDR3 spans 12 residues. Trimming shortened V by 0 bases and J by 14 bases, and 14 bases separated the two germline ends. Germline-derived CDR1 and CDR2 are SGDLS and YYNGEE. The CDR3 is CASSVVQGVFFF. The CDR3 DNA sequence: TGTGCCAGCAGCGTAGTACAGGGAGTTTTCTTCTTT.

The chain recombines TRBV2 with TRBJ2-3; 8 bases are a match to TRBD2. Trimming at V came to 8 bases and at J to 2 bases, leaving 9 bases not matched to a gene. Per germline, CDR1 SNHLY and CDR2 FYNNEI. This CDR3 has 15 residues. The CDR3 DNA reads TGTGCCAGCGGTTTAGCGGGGCAGAACACAGATACGCAGTATTTT. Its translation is CASGLAGQNTDTQYF.